The entry that follows covers one T cell receptor beta chain sequence. The data originate from a study of T cell clones after liver transplantation. Study-level information: Immunosuppression withdrawal was tried within 2 years after liver transplantation in this trial. Standard immunosuppression, with no induction, continued until 12-24 months after transplant.

The CDR3 extends over 13 amino acids. Trimming cost V 1 base and J 6 bases, with 8 bases left between them. The germline V gene encodes CDR1 LNHDA and CDR2 SQIVND (reference sequence). Profiled with immunoSEQ multiplex PCR; TCRdb holds only in-frame clones, not every one. The top ten clones hold about a tenth of a sample with 50,000 to 60,000 clones, 60% to 80% of them seen once. The receptor's source is a human patient who received a liver transplant. Some T cells may possibly be graft donor cells. Sample: CD4+ T cells from blood, taken at the 22-month timepoint. The chain carries TRBV19 and TRBJ2-3; D unclear. CDR3 protein: CASSIGLGDTQYF. The CDR3 nucleotides read TGTGCCAGTAGTATAGGCCTAGGGGATACGCAGTATTTT.